This T cell receptor (beta chain) was found in a study of cytomegalovirus exposure and HLA in healthy donors. CDR1 and CDR2 (germline): LNHDA, SQIVND (reference sequence). The CDR3 covers 14 residues. Trimming took off 7 bases at V and 0 bases at J, with 12 bases between the two ends. PCR primers comprised 60 Vbeta and 13 Jbeta primers. Some clones are missing from TCRdb's copy, which holds only in-frame ones; the method was immunoSEQ multiplex PCR. Among 160,000 or so clones listed, 79% were seen once. Sequencing was carried out using PBMCs. The clonotype comes from a man in his forties in good health and CMV-seronegative. V gene TRBV19 combines with J gene TRBJ2-5, with D perhaps TRBD1 (6 bases). The chain's CDR3 is CASKGGRNQETQYF. DNA of the CDR3: TGTGCCAGTAAAGGGGGACGTAACCAAGAGACCCAGTACTTC.